The source of this TCR beta chain is a study of blood T cell repertoires in COVID-19. Turning to the study itself: Samples of COVID-19 (acute and convalescent) were obtained from the United States, Italy and Spain. T cells, B-cell-depleted T cells, or PBMCs provided the cDNA or gDNA that served as material.

V was clipped by 3 bases and J by 6 bases, with 9 bases between them. Germline V CDR1 and CDR2: SGHTA, FQGNSA. This CDR3 contains 13 residues. In the source study's methods: Amplified reference gene primers provided the basis for estimating nucleated cell counts. Profiled with immunoSEQ multiplex PCR; TCRdb holds only in-frame clones, not every one. That table furnishes V, J and clone size, whereas the DNA furnished D and trimming. The repertoire has 250,000 to 300,000 clones, roughly 90% of them found once; the top ten carry around 11%. The V gene is TRBV7-2, the J gene TRBJ1-5, with D possibly matching TRBD1 (6 bases). This TCR derives from a woman between 25 and 40 years old with COVID-19, enrolled during active disease. The specimen sequenced was peripheral blood. The CDR3 DNA follows: TGTGCCAGCAGCTTCACAGGGAGTCAGCCCCAGCATTTT. Its translation is CASSFTGSQPQHF. Full variable domain (outside the CDR3, taken from reference TRBV7-2 and TRBJ1-5): GAGVSQSPSNKVTEKGKDVELRCDPISGHTALYWYRQSLGQGLEFLIYFQGNSAPDKSGLPSDRFSAERTGGSVSTLTIQRTQQEDSAVYLCASSFTGSQPQHFGDGTRLSIL.